A selection of T cell receptor beta chains follows, all from one sample in a study of blood T cell repertoires in COVID-19. The data were produced by immunoSEQ multiplex PCR, yet TCRdb's version contains in-frame clones alone and is incomplete. The sample includes 300,000 to 400,000 clones, around 87% seen only once; the top ten take around 6%. The sequenced sample was peripheral blood. Receptors originate from a woman in her forties or fifties with COVID-19, enrolled during active disease. Each CDR3 is given with its conserved first and last residue. The order of the fields is J gene, V gene, D gene, clone size, CDR3 protein, CDR3 DNA. The D gene is left open where the match is weak. Clone size is not always given. Where it is, it says once, few, many or a class for expanded clones.

>TRBJ2-7|TRBV5-1|TRBD1|.
CASKPGQGAYEQYF
TGCGCCAGCAAGCCCGGACAGGGGGCCTACGAGCAGTACTTC
>TRBJ1-1|TRBV30|TRBD1|.
CAWSVLTGGTEAFF
TGTGCCTGGAGTGTGCTGACAGGGGGCACTGAAGCTTTCTTT
>TRBJ2-1|TRBV24-1|TRBD2|.
CATSDQASGSRNEQFF
TGTGCCACCAGTGACCAGGCTAGCGGGAGTCGCAATGAGCAGTTCTTC
>TRBJ2-1|TRBV28|.|.
CASSQALNEQFF
TGTGCCAGCAGTCAGGCCCTCAATGAGCAGTTCTTC
>TRBJ1-2|TRBV28|TRBD1|.
CAVQQGSTYGYTF
TGTGCCGTCCAACAGGGGTCAACCTATGGCTACACCTTC
>TRBJ1-1|TRBV10-3|.|.
CAISESAASNTEAFF
TGTGCCATCAGTGAGTCGGCGGCTTCGAACACTGAAGCTTTCTTT
>TRBJ2-1|TRBV10-1|TRBD2|.
CASSGLLAGPYNEQFF
TGCGCCAGCAGTGGACTTCTAGCGGGGCCCTACAATGAGCAGTTCTTC
>TRBJ1-1|TRBV25-1|TRBD1|.
CASSQSGTGGTEAFF
TGTGCCAGCAGTCAATCCGGGACAGGGGGGACTGAAGCTTTCTTT
>TRBJ2-1|TRBV12-5|TRBD2|.
CASGRGTSGIHEQFF
TGTGCTAGTGGCCGTGGGACTAGCGGGATCCATGAGCAGTTCTTC
>TRBJ2-2|TRBV19|TRBD2|.
CASWASGGTGELFF
TGTGCCAGTTGGGCTAGCGGGGGGACCGGGGAGCTGTTTTTT
>TRBJ2-3|TRBV12-3/TRBV12-4|TRBD2|.
CASGTSGTDTQYF
TGTGCCAGCGGGACTAGCGGGACAGATACGCAGTATTTT
>TRBJ1-2|TRBV29-1|TRBD1|once
CSGGDSYSYGYTF
TGCAGCGGTGGGGACAGCTATTCCTATGGCTACACCTTC
>TRBJ2-7|TRBV28|.|.
CASSLYGGEQYF
TGTGCCAGCAGTTTATACGGGGGCGAGCAGTACTTC
>TRBJ1-6|TRBV24-1|TRBD1|.
CATSDPGQGNSPLHF
TGTGCCACCAGTGACCCGGGACAGGGTAATTCACCCCTCCACTTT
>TRBJ2-5|TRBV5-4|.|.
CASTRGQVEETQYF
TGTGCCAGCACCCGGGGTCAGGTCGAAGAGACCCAGTACTTC
>TRBJ2-7|TRBV18|.|.
CASSPGTRASAQYF
TGTGCCAGCTCACCCGGGACAAGGGCGTCCGCACAGTACTTC
>TRBJ2-4|TRBV9|TRBD1|.
CASSVGWTGSLGGSGNIQYF
TGTGCCAGCAGCGTAGGGTGGACAGGGTCGCTAGGGGGTTCTGGAAACATTCAGTACTTC
>TRBJ1-2|TRBV5-1|.|once
CASSLGFGVSYGYTF
TGCGCCAGCAGCTTGGGGTTCGGGGTTAGCTATGGCTACACCTTC
>TRBJ2-7|TRBV18|TRBD1|.
CASSPRPGNDVTTGAPTYEQYF
TGTGCCAGCTCACCACGACCTGGGAACGATGTTACGACAGGGGCGCCCACCTACGAGCAGTACTTC
>TRBJ2-7|TRBV5-4|TRBD2|.
CASSLGQTSGDQYF
TGTGCCAGCAGCTTGGGTCAGACTAGCGGGGATCAGTACTTC
>TRBJ1-5|TRBV6-2/TRBV6-3|.|.
CASSHPGDSNQPQHF
TGTGCCAGCAGTCATCCGGGGGACAGCAATCAGCCCCAGCATTTT
>TRBJ1-2|TRBV19|TRBD1|.
CASTPGTGGSGYTF
TGTGCCAGTACCCCCGGGACAGGGGGCTCTGGCTACACCTTC
>TRBJ2-1|TRBV7-7|TRBD2|.
CASSLGLAGGRSEQFF
TGTGCCAGCAGCCTAGGACTAGCGGGAGGACGGAGTGAGCAGTTCTTC
>TRBJ2-1|TRBV19|TRBD1|.
CASSPTGHSYNEQFF
TGTGCCAGTAGTCCGACAGGGCACTCCTACAATGAGCAGTTCTTC
>TRBJ2-6|TRBV5-6|.|.
CASSRERGANVLTF
TGTGCCAGCAGCCGGGAACGTGGGGCCAACGTCCTGACTTTC
>TRBJ2-2|TRBV27|.|.
CASSSVMLTGELFF
TGTGCCAGCAGTTCTGTTATGTTGACCGGGGAGCTGTTTTTT
>TRBJ2-6|TRBV24-1|TRBD1|.
CATSDLGTGAGANVLTF
TGTGCCACCAGTGATTTAGGGACAGGGGCTGGGGCCAACGTCCTGACTTTC
>TRBJ2-1|TRBV18|TRBD1|.
CASSPPGTGPGNEQFF
TGTGCCAGCTCACCTCCCGGGACAGGGCCGGGCAATGAGCAGTTCTTC
>TRBJ2-3|TRBV3-1/TRBV3-2|.|.
CASSPGGVSTDTQYF
TGTGCCAGCAGCCCCGGAGGGGTGAGCACAGATACGCAGTATTTT
>TRBJ2-7|TRBV25-1|TRBD1|.
CASSLHRGEQYF
TGTGCCAGCAGTCTCCACAGGGGCGAGCAGTACTTC
>TRBJ2-2|TRBV11-3|.|.
CASSLGEAGELFF
TGTGCCAGCAGCCTGGGGGAGGCCGGGGAGCTGTTTTTT
>TRBJ2-3|TRBV27|TRBD2|.
CASSLYKTSGSTDTQYF
TGTGCCAGCAGTTTATATAAAACTAGCGGGAGCACAGATACGCAGTATTTT
>TRBJ1-2|TRBV28|.|.
CASSLLVGGERTF
TGTGCCAGCAGTTTATTGGTGGGGGGGGAACGCACCTTC
>TRBJ1-1|TRBV7-9|TRBD1|.
CASSRTGGIENTEAFF
TGTGCCAGCAGCCGGACAGGGGGAATTGAGAACACTGAAGCTTTCTTT
>TRBJ2-2|TRBV4-2|TRBD1|.
CAGGQANTGELFF
TGTGCCGGGGGACAGGCGAACACCGGGGAGCTGTTTTTT
>TRBJ2-1|TRBV2|TRBD2|.
CASPRRASGDYNEQFF
TGTGCCAGCCCTCGGAGGGCTAGCGGGGACTACAATGAGCAGTTCTTC
>TRBJ2-7|TRBV6-2/TRBV6-3|.|.
CASSYSEAYEQYF
TGTGCCAGCAGTTACTCGGAGGCCTACGAGCAGTACTTC
>TRBJ2-1|TRBV27|TRBD2|.
CASSSTLAGGPHNEQFF
TGTGCCAGCAGTTCGACACTAGCGGGAGGGCCCCACAATGAGCAGTTCTTC
>TRBJ2-7|TRBV2|TRBD2|.
CASRVGRELGYEQYF
TGTGCCAGCCGGGTGGGGCGGGAGTTAGGCTACGAGCAGTACTTC
>TRBJ2-3|TRBV13|.|once
CASSLGFNKDTQYF
TGTGCCAGCAGCTTAGGTTTCAACAAGGATACGCAGTATTTT
>TRBJ1-2|TRBV5-1|.|.
CASSLLLGLSYGYTF
TGCGCCAGCAGCTTATTGTTGGGACTCAGCTATGGCTACACCTTC
>TRBJ2-3|TRBV5-1|TRBD2|.
CASSRNIAGAYTDTQYF
TGCGCCAGCAGCCGGAACATAGCGGGAGCTTACACAGATACGCAGTATTTT
>TRBJ2-7|TRBV19|.|.
CASSPQGTAGYEQYF
TGTGCCAGTAGTCCCCAAGGGACAGCGGGCTACGAGCAGTACTTC
>TRBJ2-7|TRBV11-2|.|.
CASSLDLLDEQYF
TGTGCCAGCAGCTTAGATTTACTGGACGAGCAGTACTTC
>TRBJ2-1|TRBV10-3|TRBD2|.
CAMAGTSAHNEQFF
TGTGCCATGGCCGGGACTAGCGCTCACAATGAGCAGTTCTTC
>TRBJ2-1|TRBV19|.|few
CASRTDRDFYNEQFF
TGTGCCAGTAGGACCGACAGGGACTTTTACAATGAGCAGTTCTTC